Listed here is a single T cell receptor (beta chain). Its matching antigen is unknown. The CDR3 end shows no conserved phenylalanine or tryptophan, and so a read error is likely. V was pared by 1 base and J by 1 base, with 6 bases of the junction left unmatched. CDR3 length: 17 residues. Germline CDR1 and CDR2: LGHNA and YNFKEQ. Notes on the study in general: In terms of TCR gene usage, tumor memory CD4+ T cells clustered together with blood and lymph node memory CD4+ cells, as well as with lymph node naive CD4+ cells. Tumor-infiltrating Treg TCR alpha and beta sequences overlapped most with tumor naive CD4+ T cells, then blood naive.

Full-length variable regions came from constant-region reverse primers plus semi-nested Nested Universal Primer A PCR. TCRdb passed the 5' RACE reads through MiXCR, listing each CDR3 protein once. The repertoire has tens of thousands of distinct CDR3 sequences, approximately 25% of them found once; the top ten carry about 3%. The receptor was derived from a female donor with breast cancer. The sequenced material came from tumor-infiltrating naive CD4+ T cells sorted from the breast tumor. Regarding subset: naive CD4+ T cells, CD4+CD45RA+CD25-. This chain connects TRBV4-2 to TRBJ1-1; 10 positions agree with TRBD1. The CDR3 here is CASSQGDRGGWNTEAFL. CDR3 DNA sequence: TGTGCCAGCAGCCAAGGGGACAGGGGAGGATGGAACACTGAAGCTTTCCTT.